Sequencing of this T cell receptor (beta chain) was carried out in a study of hypomethylating agent response in myelodysplastic syndrome. Background on the study: Response meant complete response or hematologic improvement; all other patients were non-responders. Points from the study as a whole: Novel MDS antigen recognition by shared GLIPH2 clusters is possible but unvalidated. Across all patients and within response groups, hypomethylating treatment left richness, diversity and clonality without significant change.

Study processing details: VDJdb flagged approximately 1.8% of 170,000 or so unique clonotypes as previously reported viral-epitope-specific. Profiling relied on immunoSEQ multiplex PCR, and the TCRdb table lists in-frame clones only, not all of them. That table is the source of V, J and clone size, and D and trimming were worked out from the DNA. Among 3,000 to 4,000 clones, 82% were seen once, and the ten largest hold roughly a quarter. In regard to this clone: The antigen is not known.

CDR3 length equals 17 residues. In germline, CDR1 is LNHDA, CDR2 SQIVND (reference sequence). V trimming: 5 bases; J trimming: 4 bases; junction bases outside the gene matches: 10. V is TRBV19 and J is TRBJ2-1, with 11 bases lining up with TRBD2. The source is a human donor with myelodysplastic syndrome. Sequencing used bone marrow, obtained before or after starting hypomethylating agent treatment for myelodysplastic syndrome (not recorded which). The CDR3 protein is CASSPPTSGVGYNEQFF. CDR3 nucleotide sequence: TGTGCCAGTAGTCCTCCGACTAGCGGGGTAGGGTACAATGAGCAGTTCTTC.